Included here is one T cell receptor (beta chain) sequence, with context. Enrollees, about 18 to 90 years old, lived in some 24 US areas. Which cohort a participant joined came from the clinical history participants gave. Under the authors' procedure: The authors estimated nucleated cell counts from reference gene primer amplification. This table comes from immunoSEQ multiplex PCR, and its TCRdb copy is limited to in-frame clones, with some not included. V and J calls and clone size are those listed in that table; D and trimming were worked out from the DNA. The sample lists a few hundred thousand clones; about 87% were seen once. Trimming took 3 bases from V and 6 from J, leaving 12 bases between them. Germline V CDR1 and CDR2: KGHSH, LQKENI. The CDR3 length is 13 residues. The sample originates from a study of blood T cell repertoires in COVID-19.

The chain employs TRBV18 and TRBJ2-7; the D gene is possibly TRBD2 (5 bases). What was sequenced was PBMCs or T cells enriched from blood (not recorded which). This TCR came from a woman aged 40 to 55 with acute COVID-19. The CDR3 nucleotides read TGTGCCAGCTCACCGGACGGGGATGCCGAGCAGTACGTC. Amino acids: CASSPDGDAEQYV.